This TCR beta chain was sequenced in a study of blood T cell repertoires in COVID-19. The germline gives CDR1 SGDLS, CDR2 YYNGEE. There are 16 residues in the CDR3. V lost 4 bases to trimming and J lost 2 bases; unmatched junction nucleotides: 11. Using immunoSEQ multiplex PCR, the repertoire was profiled, and TCRdb retains in-frame clones only, with some absent. Among more than 300,000 clones listed, 70% to 90% were seen once. The chain recombines TRBV9 with TRBJ1-2; TRBD1 agrees at 7 bases. Specimen: PBMCs or T cells enriched from blood (not recorded which). This TCR derives from a woman in her twenties or thirties who had recovered from COVID-19. In nucleotides, the CDR3 is TGTGCCAGCAGCTCCCTCGGCAGGGGGAGCAACTATGGCTACACCTTC. This sequence encodes CASSSLGRGSNYGYTF.